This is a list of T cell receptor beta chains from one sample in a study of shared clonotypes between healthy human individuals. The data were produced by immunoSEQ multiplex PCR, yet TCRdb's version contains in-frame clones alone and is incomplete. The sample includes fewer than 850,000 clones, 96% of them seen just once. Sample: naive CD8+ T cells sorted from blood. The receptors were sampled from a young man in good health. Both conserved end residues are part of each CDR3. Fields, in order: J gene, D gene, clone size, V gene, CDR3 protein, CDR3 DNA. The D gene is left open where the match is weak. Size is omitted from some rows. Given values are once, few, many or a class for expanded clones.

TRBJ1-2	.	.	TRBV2	CASPRGSVLGNYGYTF	TGTGCCAGCCCGAGGGGCTCAGTTCTGGGAAACTATGGCTACACCTTC
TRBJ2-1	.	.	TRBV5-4	CASSLDLYNEQFF	TGTGCCAGCAGCTTGGATCTTTACAATGAGCAGTTCTTC
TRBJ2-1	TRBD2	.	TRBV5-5	CASSFPTSGSTYNEQFF	TGTGCCAGCAGCTTCCCCACTAGCGGGAGCACGTACAATGAGCAGTTCTTC
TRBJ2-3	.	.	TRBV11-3	CASSFRQTGSSLGADTQYF	TGTGCCAGCAGCTTCAGACAGACCGGGTCGTCGTTAGGGGCAGATACGCAGTATTTT
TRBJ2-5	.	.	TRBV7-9	CASSDTDSKETQYF	TGTGCCAGCAGCGATACGGACAGCAAAGAGACCCAGTACTTC
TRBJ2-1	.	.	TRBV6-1	CASSVDRFGYNEQFF	TGTGCCAGCAGTGTTGACAGGTTTGGGTACAATGAGCAGTTCTTC
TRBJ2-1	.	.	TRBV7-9	CASSLVEYNEQFF	TGTGCCAGCAGCTTAGTTGAATACAATGAGCAGTTCTTC
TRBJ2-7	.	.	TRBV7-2	CASSFPGRTYEQYF	TGTGCCAGCAGCTTTCCAGGCAGGACCTACGAGCAGTACTTC
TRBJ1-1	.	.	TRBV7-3	CASALGGPLNTEAFF	TGTGCCAGCGCCTTGGGAGGGCCCCTAAACACTGAAGCTTTCTTT
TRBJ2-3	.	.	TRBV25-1	CASSGYTQYF	TGTGCCAGCAGCGGATATACGCAGTATTTT
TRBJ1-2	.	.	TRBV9	CASNRRTDGYTF	TGTGCCAGCAACAGACGAACAGATGGCTACACCTTC
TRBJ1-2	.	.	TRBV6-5	CASSRRAEEYGYTF	TGTGCCAGCAGCCGTCGGGCCGAGGAATATGGCTACACCTTC
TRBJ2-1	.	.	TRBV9	CASSVDGGGYNEQFF	TGTGCCAGCAGCGTAGATGGGGGAGGTTACAATGAGCAGTTCTTC
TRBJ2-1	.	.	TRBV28	CASSLSGSVDEQFF	TGTGCCAGCAGTTTATCCGGGAGCGTTGATGAGCAGTTCTTC
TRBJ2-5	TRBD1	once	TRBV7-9	CASSETGGGLQETQYF	TGTGCCAGCAGCGAGACAGGGGGCGGACTTCAAGAGACCCAGTACTTC
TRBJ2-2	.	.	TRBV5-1	CASSLFELRINGELFF	TGCGCCAGCAGCTTGTTCGAGCTGCGGATCAACGGGGAGCTGTTTTTT
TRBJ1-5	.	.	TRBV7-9	CASSSGISNQPQHF	TGTGCCAGCAGCTCAGGGATTAGCAATCAGCCCCAGCATTTT
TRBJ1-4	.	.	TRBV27	CASSVDVGLEKLFF	TGTGCCAGCAGTGTAGATGTTGGGCTTGAAAAACTGTTTTTT
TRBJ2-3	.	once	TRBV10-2	CASSGGRSARTDTQYF	TGCGCCAGCAGTGGAGGGAGGTCGGCACGCACAGATACGCAGTATTTT
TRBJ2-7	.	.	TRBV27	CASSLVGPYEQYF	TGTGCCAGCAGTTTAGTAGGGCCCTACGAGCAGTACTTC
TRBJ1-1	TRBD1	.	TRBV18	CASSGTVSPTEAFF	TGTGCCAGCTCAGGGACAGTTTCTCCCACTGAAGCTTTCTTT
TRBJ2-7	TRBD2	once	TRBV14	CASSQGGVAGAYEQYF	TGTGCCAGCAGCCAAGGTGGGGTAGCGGGGGCCTACGAGCAGTACTTC
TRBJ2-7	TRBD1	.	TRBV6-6	CASSSGDRGLKYEQYF	TGTGCCAGCAGTTCGGGGGACAGGGGACTTAAGTACGAGCAGTACTTC
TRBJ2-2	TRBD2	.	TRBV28	CASHIGTSHPWGTGELFF	TGTGCCAGCCACATTGGGACTAGCCACCCCTGGGGGACCGGGGAGCTGTTTTTT
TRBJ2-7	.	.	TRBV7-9	CASSFSVRGTYEQYF	TGTGCCAGCAGCTTCTCTGTCCGGGGTACCTACGAGCAGTACTTC
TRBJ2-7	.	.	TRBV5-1	CASSLGTLGYEQYF	TGCGCCAGCAGCTTGGGGACCCTGGGCTACGAGCAGTACTTC
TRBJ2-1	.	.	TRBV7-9	CASSLVDEQFF	TGTGCCAGCAGCTTAGTGGATGAGCAGTTCTTC
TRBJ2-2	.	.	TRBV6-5	CASSYSVTYTGELFF	TGTGCCAGCAGTTACTCCGTGACATACACCGGGGAGCTGTTTTTT
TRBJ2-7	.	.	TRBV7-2	CASMKSSYEQYF	TGTGCCAGCATGAAAAGCTCCTACGAGCAGTACTTC
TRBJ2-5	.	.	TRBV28	CASSLFTLRRLSQETQYF	TGTGCCAGCAGTTTATTCACCCTTCGTAGGCTATCACAAGAGACCCAGTACTTC
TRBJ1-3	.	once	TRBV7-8	CASSLKVLASGNTIYF	TGTGCCAGCAGCCTAAAGGTGCTTGCTTCTGGAAACACCATATATTTT
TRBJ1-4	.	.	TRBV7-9	CASSPAPGVNEKLFF	TGTGCCAGCAGCCCGGCCCCAGGGGTTAATGAAAAACTGTTTTTT
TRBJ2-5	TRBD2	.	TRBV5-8	CASSSVASGSYQETQYF	TGTGCCAGCAGCTCCGTTGCTAGCGGATCGTACCAAGAGACCCAGTACTTC
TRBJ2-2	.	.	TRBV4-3	CASSQEVGWTGELFF	TGCGCCAGCAGCCAGGAAGTGGGTTGGACCGGGGAGCTGTTTTTT
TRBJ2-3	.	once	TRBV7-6	CASSHDWAGIDTQYF	TGTGCCAGCAGCCACGACTGGGCGGGAATAGATACGCAGTATTTT
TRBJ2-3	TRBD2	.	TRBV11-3	CASSRRTSGLTDTQYF	TGTGCCAGCAGCCGCAGGACTAGCGGCCTCACAGATACGCAGTATTTT
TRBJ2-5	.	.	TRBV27	CASSPLNQGETQYF	TGTGCCAGCAGTCCTTTAAACCAGGGGGAGACCCAGTACTTC
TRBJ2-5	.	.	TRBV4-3	CASSQEEIGRTSQETQYF	TGCGCCAGCAGCCAAGAGGAAATCGGCAGGACCTCCCAAGAGACCCAGTACTTC
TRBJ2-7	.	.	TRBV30	CAWSVSPGPLYEQYF	TGTGCCTGGAGTGTATCCCCCGGACCACTCTACGAGCAGTACTTC
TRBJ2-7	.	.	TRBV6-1	CASAGDEQYF	TGTGCCAGCGCAGGGGACGAGCAGTACTTC